The 30 T cell receptor beta chains below all came from one sample that was sequenced in a study of blood T cells in healthy people across ages. Together with a sample-barcoded 5' primer, a J-beta primer mix was included in a second PCR lasting about 7 to 12 cycles. In TCRdb, the 5' RACE reads were re-called with MiXCR into one record per CDR3 protein. The table includes 1.2 million to 1.5 million distinct CDR3 sequences, 45% to 70% detected once. Sequenced: blood. The receptors shown here come from a man younger than 30 in good health.

This chain connects TRBV2 to TRBJ2-3; 7 nucleotides line up with TRBD2. Per germline, CDR1 SNHLY and CDR2 FYNNEI. The CDR3 is 13 amino acids. Unmatched junction bases numbered 3, after V lost 5 bases and J lost 4 bases. The CDR3 DNA follows: TGTGCCAGCAGTCGAGGACTAGCAGATACGCAGTATTTT. Protein product: CASSRGLADTQYF.

This clonotype was found a few times. The V and J genes are TRBV20-1 and TRBJ1-2; D is undetermined. Germline V gives CDR1 DFQATT, CDR2 SNEGSKA (reference sequence). Trimming took off 0 bases at V and 6 bases at J, with 11 bases between the two ends. The CDR3 sequence is 13 residues long. The CDR3: CSARDLGGDGYTF. The CDR3 coding sequence is TGCAGTGCTAGAGACCTAGGCGGGGATGGCTACACCTTC.

The chain combines TRBV20-1 with TRBJ2-7; D is unresolved. CDR3 length: 13 amino acids. Germline lookup yields CDR1 DFQATT and CDR2 SNEGSKA (reference sequence). V lost 1 base to trimming and J lost 3 bases, with 10 bases between them. DNA of the CDR3: TGCAGTGCTAGAGTTGGTGAGTTCTACGAGCAGTACTTC. This translates into CSARVGEFYEQYF.

This clonotype was seen more than once but under ten times. The chain combines TRBV12-3 or TRBV12-4 with TRBJ1-1; 9 positions agree with TRBD1. The CDR3 has 13 residues. The V and J ends lost 5 bases and 4 bases, in that order; junction bases with no gene match: 2. CDR3 DNA sequence: TGTGCCAGCAGTGGGGACAGGGTCACTGAAGCTTTCTTT. Protein product: CASSGDRVTEAFF.

This rearrangement joins TRBV4-1 to TRBJ2-4; D gene unclear. Per germline, CDR1 MGHRA and CDR2 YSYEKL. The V end was cut by 0 bases, the J end by 0 bases, with 6 bases between. The CDR3 runs to 15 residues. The CDR3 DNA reads TGCGCCAGCAGCCAAGAGTGGGTAGCCAAAAACATTCAGTACTTC. As protein: CASSQEWVAKNIQYF.

This chain uses TRBV29-1 with TRBJ2-5, with 11 bases lining up with TRBD1. The CDR3 totals 13 residues. Germline V gene data show CDR1 as SQVTM and CDR2 as ANQGSEA. The trim removed 7 bases at V and 4 bases at J, leaving 5 bases unmatched. The CDR3 nucleotides read TGCAGCGGGGCCGGGACAGGGGGAGAGACCCAGTACTTC. It encodes CSGAGTGGETQYF.

The V call is TRBV12-3 or TRBV12-4, the J call TRBJ2-7, with D uncertain. CDR3 length: 14 residues. Trimming took off 7 bases at V and 3 bases at J, with 16 bases between the two ends. CDR3 nucleotide sequence: TGTGCCAGCACCCAAGTAGGACCCCTCTACGAGCAGTACTTC. Translated, it gives CASTQVGPLYEQYF.

The chain carries TRBV7-2 and TRBJ2-1; TRBD2 might be the D (6 bases). The germline V and J ends were trimmed by 5 bases and 6 bases, with 20 bases remaining between them. There are 16 residues in the CDR3. Looked up from germline, CDR1 is SGHTA and CDR2 is FQGNSA. The chain's CDR3 is CASSPWGASVGNEQFF. CDR3 coding DNA: TGTGCCAGCAGCCCTTGGGGAGCTAGCGTAGGCAATGAGCAGTTCTTC.

The rearrangement links TRBV6-5 to TRBJ1-2, with 8 bases identical to TRBD1. This CDR3 comprises 13 residues. Germline CDR1 reads MNHEY; CDR2 reads SVGAGI. J gave up 3 bases and V 6 bases, and 3 bases lay outside the gene matches. The CDR3 sequence is CASRQGVYYGYTF. CDR3 nucleotides: TGTGCCAGCAGACAGGGGGTGTACTATGGCTACACCTTC.

The chain combines TRBV12-3 or TRBV12-4 with TRBJ2-7; 8 nucleotides match TRBD1. V was clipped by 3 bases and J by 10 bases; unmatched bases: 8. The CDR3 consists of 13 residues. The CDR3: CASSFDRGSAQYF. Written as DNA, the CDR3 is TGTGCCAGCAGTTTTGACAGGGGTTCGGCCCAGTACTTC.

There are a few counts of this clonotype. This chain uses TRBV20-1 with TRBJ2-7; D uncertain. The germline gives CDR1 DFQATT, CDR2 SNEGSKA (reference sequence). The CDR3 loop spans 12 amino acids. The V end was cut by 3 bases, the J end by 5 bases, with 11 bases between. The CDR3 sequence: CSASSRWNEQYF. The CDR3 DNA reads as TGCAGTGCTAGTTCCCGATGGAACGAGCAGTACTTC.

This rearrangement joins TRBV15 to TRBJ1-2; D gene unclear. The length of the CDR3 is 14 residues. Germline CDR1 is LNHNV and CDR2 is YYDKDF (reference sequence). V was pared by 5 bases and J by 4 bases, with 14 bases between. CDR3: CATSVWQGGYGYTF. The CDR3 DNA is TGTGCCACCAGCGTTTGGCAAGGCGGCTATGGCTACACCTTC.

In its sample, this clonotype was seen once. V usage is TRBV20-1 and J usage is TRBJ2-5; possibly TRBD1 or TRBD2 for D (5 bases each). CDR3 length: 15 residues. The germline V gene encodes CDR1 DFQATT and CDR2 SNEGSKA (reference sequence). Trimming shortened V by 3 bases and J by 0 bases, and 14 bases separated the two germline ends. This chain's CDR3 is CSASFGAQYQETQYF. For the CDR3, the DNA is TGCAGTGCTAGTTTCGGGGCCCAGTACCAAGAGACCCAGTACTTC.

This clonotype was seen only a few times. V usage is TRBV14 and J usage is TRBJ2-1; 8 nucleotides match TRBD2. Germline loops: CDR1 SGHDN, CDR2 FVKESK. CDR3 length equals 16 residues. Trimming took 3 bases from V and 0 from J; bases not matched to a gene: 4. DNA for the CDR3: TGTGCCAGCAGCCAGCCCAGCGGGAGCTCCTACAATGAGCAGTTCTTC. Translating gives CASSQPSGSSYNEQFF.

The rearrangement links TRBV11-2 to TRBJ2-7; tentative D call: TRBD2 (8 bases). Per the germline V gene, CDR1 is SGHAT and CDR2 is FQNNGV. This CDR3 has 18 amino acids. V dropped 2 bases and J dropped 12 bases, with 32 bases sitting between them. The chain's CDR3 is CASSLWSRGGFRDSFRYF. In DNA form, the CDR3 reads TGTGCCAGCAGCTTATGGTCCCGGGGGGGGTTCAGGGACAGTTTTAGGTACTTC.

This clonotype was detected only a few times. The V and J genes are TRBV6-5 and TRBJ2-7, with 8 bases aligning to TRBD2. V gave up 2 bases and J gave up 1 base; unmatched junction bases: 4. The CDR3 spans 15 residues. Per the germline V gene, CDR1 is MNHEY and CDR2 is SVGAGI. The CDR3 spells CASSYGGLASYEQYF. DNA of the CDR3: TGTGCCAGCAGTTACGGAGGACTAGCATCCTACGAGCAGTACTTC.

The sample holds a few counts of this clonotype. CDR3 region: CASSQVAVTDTQYF. CDR3 nucleotide sequence: TGTGCCAGCAGCCAAGTAGCGGTCACAGATACGCAGTATTTT. The chain employs TRBV4-2 and TRBJ2-3; weak D call: TRBD2 (6 bases). Per the germline V gene, CDR1 is LGHNA and CDR2 is YNFKEQ. V was trimmed by 1 base and J by 2 bases, leaving 7 bases between them. The CDR3 length is 14 residues.

This chain uses TRBV28 with TRBJ1-1; D is unclear. This CDR3 spans 14 amino acids. V was pared by 4 bases and J by 6 bases, with 15 bases between. Germline V gives CDR1 MDHEN, CDR2 SYDVKM. The CDR3 is CASSSGLVIAEAFF. As DNA, the CDR3 is TGTGCCAGCAGTTCCGGACTGGTAATCGCTGAAGCTTTCTTT. Based on the CDR3 plus reference TRBV28 and TRBJ1-1, the full variable domain is DVKVTQSSRYLVKRTGEKVFLECVQDMDHENMFWYRQDPGLGLRLIYFSYDVKMKEKGDIPEGYSVSREKKERFSLILESASTNQTSMYLCASSSGLVIAEAFFGQGTRLTVV.

This clonotype was recorded a few times. CDR3 loop: CASSHLGVRAAYEQYF. As DNA, the CDR3 is TGTGCCAGCAGCCACCTAGGGGTCAGGGCTGCCTACGAGCAGTACTTC. This rearrangement joins TRBV7-2 to TRBJ2-7, with D perhaps TRBD1 (5 bases). V lost 5 bases and J 2 bases, leaving 19 bases between the germline ends. CDR3 length: 16 amino acids. Per the germline V gene, CDR1 is SGHTA and CDR2 is FQGNSA.

This clonotype was seen a few times. The chain joins TRBV20-1 to TRBJ2-5, with TRBD1 matching over 8 bases. The CDR3 totals 14 residues. The J segment lost 11 bases and the V segment lost 6 bases, leaving 17 bases of the junction unmatched. CDR1 is DFQATT, CDR2 SNEGSKA, per germline (reference sequence). The CDR3: CSAPMDRALREQYF. The CDR3 region has the DNA TGCAGTGCCCCTATGGACAGGGCCCTTAGAGAGCAGTACTTC.

The CDR3 here is CASSLVSAQFYGYTF. CDR3 bases: TGTGCCAGCAGCTTGGTTTCGGCGCAGTTCTATGGCTACACCTTC. The chain uses TRBV5-4 and TRBJ1-2; D ambiguous. The ends were cut back, 0 bases at V and 4 bases at J, with 13 bases in the middle. Germline CDR1 SGHNT, CDR2 YYREEE (reference sequence). CDR3 length: 15 residues.

V usage is TRBV12-3 or TRBV12-4 and J usage is TRBJ1-1; 7 positions agree with TRBD1. V was clipped by 9 bases and J by 6 bases; unmatched bases: 10. This CDR3 contains 13 residues. Here the CDR3 DNA reads TGTGCCAGTCAGGACAGGCCTTTACCTGAAGCTTTCTTT. It translates to CASQDRPLPEAFF.

The rearrangement uses TRBV4-1 and TRBJ1-3; D is possibly TRBD1 (5 bases). V shed 3 bases and J shed 4 bases, with 13 bases lying between them. Germline V gives CDR1 MGHRA, CDR2 YSYEKL. The length of the CDR3 is 15 residues. The CDR3: CASSHPRGEGNTIYF. The CDR3 nucleotides are TGCGCCAGCAGCCACCCCCGGGGGGAAGGAAACACCATATATTTT.

The V and J genes are TRBV12-5 and TRBJ1-5; possibly TRBD1 for D (5 bases). Germline loops: CDR1 LGHNT, CDR2 FRNRAP. The CDR3 consists of 17 residues. Between the trimmed V and J ends, which lost 0 bases and 0 bases, there was a span of 12 bases. The CDR3, as DNA: TGTGCTAGTGGTTTGGTTGGGGGGGAGAATAGCAATCAGCCCCAGCATTTT. It translates to CASGLVGGENSNQPQHF.

This clonotype turned up a few times. The V and J genes are TRBV29-1 and TRBJ2-7, with a weak D call TRBD2 (6 bases). The CDR3 covers 12 residues. Trimming stripped 4 bases from V and 2 bases from J, with 9 bases between. In germline, CDR1 is SQVTM, CDR2 ANQGSEA. The CDR3 spells CSVGRGPYEQYF. In nucleotides, the CDR3 is TGCAGCGTTGGGAGGGGTCCCTACGAGCAGTACTTC.

This clonotype has just one count. The rearrangement links TRBV2 to TRBJ2-1, with D possibly matching TRBD2 (6 bases). Germline loops: CDR1 SNHLY, CDR2 FYNNEI. The CDR3 is 15 amino acids. The V end was cut by 3 bases, the J end by 1 base, with 10 bases between. The DNA for the CDR3 is TGTGCCAGCAGTGACACTAGCTCGTCCTACAATGAGCAGTTCTTC. As protein: CASSDTSSSYNEQFF.

This clonotype was detected only a few times. The chain uses TRBV4-1 and TRBJ1-2; D might be TRBD1 (5 bases). Trimming shortened V by 0 bases and J by 4 bases, and 12 bases separated the two germline ends. Germline CDR1 reads MGHRA; CDR2 reads YSYEKL. The CDR3 has 15 amino acids. CDR3 amino acids: CASSQEDRVGYGYTF. The CDR3 DNA reads TGCGCCAGCAGCCAAGAAGACAGAGTTGGCTATGGCTACACCTTC.

This chain uses TRBV4-1 with TRBJ2-3; 10 nucleotides align to TRBD1. Germline V lookup: CDR1 MGHRA, CDR2 YSYEKL. The length of the CDR3 is 19 residues. The V and J ends lost 0 bases and 11 bases, in that order; junction bases with no gene match: 20. The CDR3 nucleotides read TGCGCCAGCAGCCAAGATGTAAGGTCTGGGACAGGGGCCCTAAGAGTGCAGTATTTT. As protein: CASSQDVRSGTGALRVQYF.

This clonotype occurred a few times. As DNA, the CDR3 is TGTGCCAGCGGAGGACCTCGGACAGATACGCAGTATTTT. It encodes CASGGPRTDTQYF. The rearrangement links TRBV28 to TRBJ2-3, with D possibly matching TRBD2 (5 bases). The ends were cut back, 8 bases at V and 3 bases at J, with 12 bases in the middle. In germline, CDR1 is MDHEN, CDR2 SYDVKM. The CDR3 consists of 13 residues.

The table lists this clonotype with a few counts. This chain uses TRBV10-3 with TRBJ2-1; no clear D. This CDR3 is 14 amino acids long. In germline, CDR1 is ENHRY, CDR2 SYGVKD. Between the trimmed V and J ends, which lost 6 bases and 4 bases, there was a span of 13 bases. The CDR3 DNA reads TGTGCCATCAGCCGTAACGGCCCATACAATGAGCAGTTCTTC. This encodes CAISRNGPYNEQFF.